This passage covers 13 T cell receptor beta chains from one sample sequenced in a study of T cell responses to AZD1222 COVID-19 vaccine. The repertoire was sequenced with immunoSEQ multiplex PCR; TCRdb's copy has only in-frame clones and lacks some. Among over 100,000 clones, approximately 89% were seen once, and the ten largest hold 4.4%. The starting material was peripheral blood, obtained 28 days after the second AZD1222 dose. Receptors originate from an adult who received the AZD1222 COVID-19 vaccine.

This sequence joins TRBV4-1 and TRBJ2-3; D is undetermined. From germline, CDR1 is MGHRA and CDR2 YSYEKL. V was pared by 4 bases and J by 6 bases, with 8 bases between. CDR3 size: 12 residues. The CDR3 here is CASSLAMDTQYF. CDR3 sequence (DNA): TGCGCCAGCAGCCTCGCTATGGATACGCAGTATTTT.

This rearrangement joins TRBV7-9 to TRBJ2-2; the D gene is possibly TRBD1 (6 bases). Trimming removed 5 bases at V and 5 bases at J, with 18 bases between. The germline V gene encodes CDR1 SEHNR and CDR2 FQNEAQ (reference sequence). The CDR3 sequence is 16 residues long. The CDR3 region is CASSAAAGARTGELFF. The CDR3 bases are TGTGCCAGCAGCGCGGCGGCAGGGGCTCGGACCGGGGAGCTGTTTTTT. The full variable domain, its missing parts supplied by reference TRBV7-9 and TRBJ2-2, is DTGVSQNPRHKITKRGQNVTFRCDPISEHNRLYWYRQTLGQGPEFLTYFQNEAQLEKSRLLSDRFSAERPKGSFSTLEIQRTEQGDSAMYLCASSAAAGARTGELFFGEGSRLTVL.

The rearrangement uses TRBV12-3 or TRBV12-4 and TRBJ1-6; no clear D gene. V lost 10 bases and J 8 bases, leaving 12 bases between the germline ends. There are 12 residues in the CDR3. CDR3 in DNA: TGTGCCATCCGACTAATGGATTCACCCCTCCACTTT. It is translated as CAIRLMDSPLHF.

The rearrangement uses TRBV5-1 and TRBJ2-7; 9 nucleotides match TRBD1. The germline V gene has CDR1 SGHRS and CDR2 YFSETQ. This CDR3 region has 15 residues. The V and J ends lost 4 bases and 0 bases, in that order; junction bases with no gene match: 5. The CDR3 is CASSGTGFNSYEQYF. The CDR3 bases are TGCGCCAGCAGCGGGACAGGGTTCAACTCCTACGAGCAGTACTTC.

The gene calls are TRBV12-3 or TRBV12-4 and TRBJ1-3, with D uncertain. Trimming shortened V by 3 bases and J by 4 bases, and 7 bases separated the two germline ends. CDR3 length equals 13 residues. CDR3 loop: CASSLGRGNTIYF. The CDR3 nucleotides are TGTGCCAGCAGTTTGGGCAGGGGAAACACCATATATTTT.

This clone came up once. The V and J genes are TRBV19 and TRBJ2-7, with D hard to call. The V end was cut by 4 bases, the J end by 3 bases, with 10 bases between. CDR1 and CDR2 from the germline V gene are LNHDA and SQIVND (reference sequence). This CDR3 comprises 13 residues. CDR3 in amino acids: CASSTGINYEQYF. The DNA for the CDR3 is TGTGCCAGTAGTACAGGAATTAACTACGAGCAGTACTTC.

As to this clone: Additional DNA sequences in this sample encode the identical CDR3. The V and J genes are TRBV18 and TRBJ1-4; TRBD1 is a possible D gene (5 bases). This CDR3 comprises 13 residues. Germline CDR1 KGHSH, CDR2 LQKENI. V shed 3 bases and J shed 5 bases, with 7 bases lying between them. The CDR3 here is CASSPGGNEKLFF. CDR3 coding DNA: TGTGCCAGCTCACCGGGGGGGAATGAAAAACTGTTTTTT. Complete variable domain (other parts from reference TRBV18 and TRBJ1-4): NAGVMQNPRHLVRRRGQEARLRCSPMKGHSHVYWYRQLPEEGLKFMVYLQKENIIDESGMPKERFSAEFPKEGPSILRIQQVVRGDSAAYFCASSPGGNEKLFFGSGTQLSVL.

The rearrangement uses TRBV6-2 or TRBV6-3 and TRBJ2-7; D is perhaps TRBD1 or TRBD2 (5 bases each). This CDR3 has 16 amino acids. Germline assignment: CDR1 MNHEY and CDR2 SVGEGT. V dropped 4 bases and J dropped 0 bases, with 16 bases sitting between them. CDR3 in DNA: TGTGCCAGCAGTTTGAAGGACGGGGCCAGCTCCTACGAGCAGTACTTC. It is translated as CASSLKDGASSYEQYF.

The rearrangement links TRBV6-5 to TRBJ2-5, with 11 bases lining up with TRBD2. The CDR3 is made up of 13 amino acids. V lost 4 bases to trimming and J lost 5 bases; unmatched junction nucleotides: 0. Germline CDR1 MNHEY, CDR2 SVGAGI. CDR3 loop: CASSWTSGETQYF. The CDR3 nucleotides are TGTGCCAGCAGTTGGACTAGCGGGGAGACCCAGTACTTC.

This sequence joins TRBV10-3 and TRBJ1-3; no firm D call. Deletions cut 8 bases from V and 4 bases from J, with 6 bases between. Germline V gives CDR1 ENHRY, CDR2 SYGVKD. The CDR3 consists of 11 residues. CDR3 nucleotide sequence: TGTGCCATCTACGCAGGAAACACCATATATTTT. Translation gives CAIYAGNTIYF.

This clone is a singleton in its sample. The CDR3 DNA follows: TGTGCCAGCAGCTCCCCCGGGACAGGGGGACGGTCACCCCTCCACTTT. This encodes CASSSPGTGGRSPLHF. The chain is built from TRBV5-6 and TRBJ1-6; 11 bases map to TRBD1. Germline assignment: CDR1 SGHDT and CDR2 YYEEEE. The CDR3 runs to 16 residues. J gave up 10 bases and V 3 bases, and 9 bases lay outside the gene matches.

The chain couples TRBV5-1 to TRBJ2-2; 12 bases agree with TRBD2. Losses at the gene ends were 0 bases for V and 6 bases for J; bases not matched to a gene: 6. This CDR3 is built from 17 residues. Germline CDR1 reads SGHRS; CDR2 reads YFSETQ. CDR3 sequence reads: CASSLATSGSSAGELFF. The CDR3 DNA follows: TGCGCCAGCAGCTTGGCGACTAGCGGGAGCTCCGCCGGGGAGCTGTTTTTT.

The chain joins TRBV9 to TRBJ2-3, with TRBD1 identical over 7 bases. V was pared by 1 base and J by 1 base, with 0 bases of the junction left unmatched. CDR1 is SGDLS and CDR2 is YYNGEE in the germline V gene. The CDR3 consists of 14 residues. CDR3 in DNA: TGTGCCAGCAGCGTACAGGGGGGCACAGATACGCAGTATTTT. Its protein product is CASSVQGGTDTQYF.